The rows below give T cell receptor beta chains drawn from one sample of a study of blood T cells in healthy people across ages. Using its own MiXCR run on the 5' RACE reads, TCRdb lists one record per CDR3 protein. The repertoire has about 1.8 million distinct CDR3 sequences, approximately 50% of them found once; the top ten carry roughly 2.1%. Sample: blood. Receptors were obtained from a woman aged 40 to 49 in good health. Both conserved end residues are part of each CDR3. D genes are given only for firm matches. Clone size is stated in some rows and not others, as once, few, many or a class when expanded.

clone size: few
D gene: TRBD1
J gene: TRBJ1-2
V gene: TRBV11-2
CDR3 DNA: TGTGCCAGCAGCTTAGATCAAGGGACAGGGAATGGCTACACCTTC
CDR3 protein: CASSLDQGTGNGYTF

clone size: NA
D gene: NA
J gene: TRBJ2-7
V gene: TRBV21-1
CDR3 DNA: TGTGCCAGCAGCAAAGGGGGCCTAGGGGGAGTGATGCCCTACGAGCAGTACTTC
CDR3 protein: CASSKGGLGGVMPYEQYF

clone size: NA
D gene: NA
J gene: TRBJ1-2
V gene: TRBV15
CDR3 DNA: TGTGCCACCAGCAGAGTTGCGGGGGCGCGGTACCATGGCTACACCTTC
CDR3 protein: CATSRVAGARYHGYTF

clone size: NA
D gene: NA
J gene: TRBJ2-7
V gene: TRBV6-2/TRBV6-3
CDR3 DNA: TGTGCCAGCAAGGAGAGCTCCCATCTGTCCTACGAGCAGTACTTC
CDR3 protein: CASKESSHLSYEQYF

clone size: NA
D gene: TRBD2
J gene: TRBJ2-1
V gene: TRBV20-1
CDR3 DNA: TGCAGTGCGCCGTCGGCTAGCGGGGGGCCGAGCTCCTACAATGAGCAGTTCTTC
CDR3 protein: CSAPSASGGPSSYNEQFF

clone size: NA
D gene: TRBD1
J gene: TRBJ1-4
V gene: TRBV6-5
CDR3 DNA: TGTGCCAGCAGATCAAACAGGGGTAGCGAAAAACTGTTTTTT
CDR3 protein: CASRSNRGSEKLFF

clone size: NA
D gene: NA
J gene: TRBJ2-3
V gene: TRBV27
CDR3 DNA: TGTGCCAGCAGTTGGACAGATGGAGATACGCAGTATTTT
CDR3 protein: CASSWTDGDTQYF

clone size: NA
D gene: TRBD2
J gene: TRBJ2-3
V gene: TRBV4-3
CDR3 DNA: TGCGCTAGCAGCCAAAAGACTAGCGGTTGGACAGATACGCAGTATTTT
CDR3 protein: CASSQKTSGWTDTQYF

clone size: NA
D gene: TRBD1
J gene: TRBJ1-1
V gene: TRBV29-1
CDR3 DNA: TGCAGCGCTATACAGGGGGCAACTGAAGCTTTCTTT
CDR3 protein: CSAIQGATEAFF

clone size: once
D gene: TRBD1
J gene: TRBJ1-2
V gene: TRBV25-1
CDR3 DNA: TGTGCCAGCAGTGTTCGGACAGGGCAGGGCTACACCTTC
CDR3 protein: CASSVRTGQGYTF

clone size: few
D gene: NA
J gene: TRBJ2-5
V gene: TRBV28
CDR3 DNA: TGTGCCAGCAGTTTATTGGCGTTACAAGAGACCCAGTACTTC
CDR3 protein: CASSLLALQETQYF

clone size: NA
D gene: TRBD1
J gene: TRBJ1-1
V gene: TRBV6-6
CDR3 DNA: TGTGCCAGCAAGCCCGGGACAGGGCTTAGTGAAGCTTTCTTT
CDR3 protein: CASKPGTGLSEAFF

clone size: few
D gene: TRBD2
J gene: TRBJ2-1
V gene: TRBV29-1
CDR3 DNA: TGCAGCGTTGAAGATAGCGGGGGTACATACAATGAGCAGTTCTTC
CDR3 protein: CSVEDSGGTYNEQFF

clone size: NA
D gene: TRBD2
J gene: TRBJ2-7
V gene: TRBV20-1
CDR3 DNA: TGCAGTGCTAGAGATTTCGGGGGGGGTAGCCCCTACGAGCAGTACTTC
CDR3 protein: CSARDFGGGSPYEQYF

clone size: NA
D gene: TRBD1
J gene: TRBJ1-5
V gene: TRBV6-5
CDR3 DNA: TGTGCCAGCCCTCTGGGGACAGTAGACCATCAGCCCCGGCATTTT
CDR3 protein: CASPLGTVDHQPRHF

clone size: few
D gene: NA
J gene: TRBJ2-7
V gene: TRBV20-1
CDR3 DNA: TGCAGTGCTAGGGACCTCGACAGGTCCTACGAGCAGTACTTC
CDR3 protein: CSARDLDRSYEQYF

clone size: NA
D gene: TRBD1
J gene: TRBJ1-6
V gene: TRBV29-1
CDR3 DNA: TGCAGCGTTCGGACAGGGGAATCACCCCTCCACTTT
CDR3 protein: CSVRTGESPLHF

clone size: few
D gene: NA
J gene: TRBJ2-5
V gene: TRBV2
CDR3 DNA: TGTGCCAGCAGACCTACACAAGAGACCCAGTACTTC
CDR3 protein: CASRPTQETQYF

clone size: once
D gene: TRBD2
J gene: TRBJ2-1
V gene: TRBV9
CDR3 DNA: TGTGCCAGCAGCGTAGTCAGCGGGGGAGGGCTCAATGAGCAGTTCTTC
CDR3 protein: CASSVVSGGGLNEQFF

clone size: few
D gene: NA
J gene: TRBJ2-7
V gene: TRBV7-2
CDR3 DNA: TGTGCCAGCAGCTTAGATGGGATTGGTTCCTACGAGCAGTACTTC
CDR3 protein: CASSLDGIGSYEQYF

clone size: NA
D gene: TRBD2
J gene: TRBJ2-3
V gene: TRBV12-3/TRBV12-4
CDR3 DNA: TGTGCCAGCAGTTTAGAGTCTTCGGGACTAGCTTGGACAGATACGCAGTATTTT
CDR3 protein: CASSLESSGLAWTDTQYF

clone size: NA
D gene: NA
J gene: TRBJ1-5
V gene: TRBV6-5
CDR3 DNA: TGTGCCTCACGGGGGGTAGGGCAGCCCCAGCATTTT
CDR3 protein: CASRGVGQPQHF

clone size: NA
D gene: NA
J gene: TRBJ2-1
V gene: TRBV20-1
CDR3 DNA: TGCAGTGCTAGAATCAACAGGGCGGGCTCCTACAATGAGCAGTTCTTC
CDR3 protein: CSARINRAGSYNEQFF

clone size: NA
D gene: NA
J gene: TRBJ2-5
V gene: TRBV4-3
CDR3 DNA: TGCGCCAGCAGCTACCACCGGGGGACCCAGTACTTC
CDR3 protein: CASSYHRGTQYF

clone size: NA
D gene: NA
J gene: TRBJ2-3
V gene: TRBV5-1
CDR3 DNA: TGCGCCAGCAGCTTGGAGAGTGGGAGCACAGATACGCAGTATTTT
CDR3 protein: CASSLESGSTDTQYF

clone size: few
D gene: NA
J gene: TRBJ2-3
V gene: TRBV7-9
CDR3 DNA: TGTGCCAGCAGCCCGGTGGGGGTCGGCACAGATACGCAGTATTTT
CDR3 protein: CASSPVGVGTDTQYF

clone size: NA
D gene: NA
J gene: TRBJ1-2
V gene: TRBV20-1
CDR3 DNA: TGCAGTGCCGCGAGAGGGGGGGCCAACTATGGCTACACCTTC
CDR3 protein: CSAARGGANYGYTF

clone size: NA
D gene: TRBD1
J gene: TRBJ1-2
V gene: TRBV11-2
CDR3 DNA: TGTGCCAGCAGCTTAGGGCTGATCCGGGACAGGATCCGAAACTATGGCTACACCTTC
CDR3 protein: CASSLGLIRDRIRNYGYTF

clone size: NA
D gene: NA
J gene: TRBJ2-5
V gene: TRBV7-9
CDR3 DNA: TGTGCCAGCAGCTTAAACAGACGAGAGGAGACCCAGTACTTC
CDR3 protein: CASSLNRREETQYF

clone size: NA
D gene: NA
J gene: TRBJ1-2
V gene: TRBV18
CDR3 DNA: TGTGCCAGCTCACCGGCCGGGGGCGAGGGTGGCTACACCTTC
CDR3 protein: CASSPAGGEGGYTF

clone size: few
D gene: NA
J gene: TRBJ1-3
V gene: TRBV7-2
CDR3 DNA: TGTGCCAGCAGCGTCTCTGGAAACACCATATATTTT
CDR3 protein: CASSVSGNTIYF

clone size: NA
D gene: TRBD1
J gene: TRBJ2-1
V gene: TRBV28
CDR3 DNA: TGTGCCAGCAGCCCCGGTGGGACAGGGTTCGGTAGGGGGTTCTTC
CDR3 protein: CASSPGGTGFGRGFF

clone size: NA
D gene: NA
J gene: TRBJ2-1
V gene: TRBV30
CDR3 DNA: TGTGCCTGGAGTTCCCCTGTCGGTGAGCAGTTCTTC
CDR3 protein: CAWSSPVGEQFF

clone size: few
D gene: NA
J gene: TRBJ2-1
V gene: TRBV27
CDR3 DNA: TGTGCCAGCAGCCCCGGGACCATTTCCTACAATGAGCAGTTCTTC
CDR3 protein: CASSPGTISYNEQFF

clone size: NA
D gene: NA
J gene: TRBJ2-1
V gene: TRBV6-6
CDR3 DNA: TGTGCCAGCAGTCCACTGGATGGCCTACGCTACAATGAGCAGTTCTTC
CDR3 protein: CASSPLDGLRYNEQFF

clone size: few
D gene: TRBD2
J gene: TRBJ2-1
V gene: TRBV20-1
CDR3 DNA: TGCAGTGCTAGATCCACGGAGACTAGCGGGGGAGCTGGTAATGAGCAGTTCTTC
CDR3 protein: CSARSTETSGGAGNEQFF

clone size: NA
D gene: TRBD2
J gene: TRBJ2-3
V gene: TRBV2
CDR3 DNA: TGTGCCAGCAGTGAAGCGGATAGCGGGTTTACCACAGATACGCAGTATTTT
CDR3 protein: CASSEADSGFTTDTQYF

clone size: NA
D gene: NA
J gene: TRBJ2-1
V gene: TRBV20-1
CDR3 DNA: TGCAGTGCCCAACGCGGGCCGAACAATGAGCAGTTCTTC
CDR3 protein: CSAQRGPNNEQFF

clone size: few
D gene: NA
J gene: TRBJ2-3
V gene: TRBV4-2
CDR3 DNA: TGTGCCAGCAGCCAAGATCGGCAGGGGATCACAGATACGCAGTATTTT
CDR3 protein: CASSQDRQGITDTQYF

clone size: NA
D gene: NA
J gene: TRBJ1-4
V gene: TRBV29-1
CDR3 DNA: TGCAGCGTCGCCCATGACATCTCTAATGAAAAACTGTTTTTT
CDR3 protein: CSVAHDISNEKLFF

clone size: NA
D gene: NA
J gene: TRBJ2-1
V gene: TRBV7-9
CDR3 DNA: TGTGCCAGCAGCTCGATGCGGGAGCAGTTCTTC
CDR3 protein: CASSSMREQFF

clone size: few
D gene: NA
J gene: TRBJ2-1
V gene: TRBV7-2
CDR3 DNA: TGTGCCAGCAGCCCATATGTGGGGGAGCAGTTCTTC
CDR3 protein: CASSPYVGEQFF